Described below is a single T cell receptor beta chain sequence and its context. The data derive from a study of control samples from healthy donors and cancer patients. TCRdb keeps only in-frame clones here, not all; method: immunoSEQ multiplex PCR. The profile shows roughly 120,000 clones, 91% of them singletons. The receptor was isolated from a woman aged 18-29 years in good health. The sequencing input was blood.

The DNA for the CDR3 is TGTGCCAGCAGTTTGGGGGGGCGGGGGACAAACTATGGCTACACCTTC. This sequence encodes CASSLGGRGTNYGYTF. The chain uses TRBV28 and TRBJ1-2; a weak D match, TRBD1 (6 bases). Germline V gene sequence: CDR1 MDHEN, CDR2 SYDVKM. Trimming shortened V by 3 bases and J by 2 bases, and 16 bases separated the two germline ends. This CDR3 contains 16 residues.